This T cell receptor (beta chain) was obtained from a study of radiotherapy plus CTLA-4 blockade in lung cancer. Study-level information: Patients showed objective responses in 18% of cases and disease control in around 30%.

Profiling relied on immunoSEQ multiplex PCR, and the TCRdb table lists in-frame clones only, not all of them. The table records about 68,000 clones, around 80% of them present only once. CDR3 length: 16 amino acids. J was trimmed by 0 bases and V by 1 base; bases with no gene match: 5. The germline gives CDR1 MGHRA, CDR2 YSYEKL. The receptor comes from a human donor with non-small cell lung cancer who had a complete response to radiotherapy plus ipilimumab. The source material was peripheral blood, sampled from a patient treated with radiotherapy plus ipilimumab. The chain uses TRBV4-1 and TRBJ2-7, with 8 bases aligning to TRBD2. The CDR3 sequence: CASSQGWLAGSYEQYF. DNA of the CDR3: TGCGCCAGCAGCCAAGGGTGGCTAGCGGGCTCCTACGAGCAGTACTTC.